This T cell receptor (beta chain) originates from a study of shared T cell receptors in the human thymus. The CDR3 has 17 amino acids. Looked up from germline, CDR1 is SGDLS and CDR2 is YYNGEE. The germline V and J ends were trimmed by 0 bases and 0 bases, with 10 bases remaining between them. Clones were read by immunoSEQ multiplex PCR, and TCRdb kept only the in-frame ones, dropping some. Counted here are 700,000 to 750,000 clones, approximately 85% occurring once; the ten biggest clones make up around 0.0094%. This clone showed up just a few times. In addition, the sample was reused for a study of human thymus T cells.

The chain links TRBV9 to TRBJ2-6; D may be TRBD2 (5 bases). The TCR sequence derives from a girl in the first two years of life with a congenital heart defect. Sequenced sample: thymocytes. CDR3 residues: CASSVGRRFSGANVLTF. As DNA, the CDR3 is TGTGCCAGCAGCGTAGGGAGGCGGTTCTCTGGGGCCAACGTCCTGACTTTC.